Listed here are 25 T cell receptor beta chains from one sample, sequenced in a study of OX40 agonist ivuxolimab in advanced cancers. Here immunoSEQ multiplex PCR was the method, and the copy in TCRdb shows in-frame clones only, minus some. The table includes roughly 76,000 clones, roughly 87% detected once. Sequencing was performed on CD4+ or CD8+ T cells sorted from blood, taken in a trial of the OX40 agonist ivuxolimab. Receptor source: an adult with an advanced solid tumor such as melanoma, head and neck, liver or kidney cancer.

V and J are TRBV18 and TRBJ2-2; 8 bases are a match to TRBD1. Germline CDR1 reads KGHSH; CDR2 reads LQKENI. The CDR3 sequence is 16 residues long. V dropped 4 bases and J dropped 5; count of bases not matched to a gene: 9. This CDR3 reads CASSRRQGKETGELFF. The DNA for the CDR3 is TGTGCCAGCTCACGTCGACAGGGGAAAGAGACCGGGGAGCTGTTTTTT.

The V and J genes are TRBV11-2 and TRBJ1-4; tentatively, D is TRBD1 (5 bases). Germline V lookup: CDR1 SGHAT, CDR2 FQNNGV. V lost 1 base and J lost 13, with 19 bases in between. CDR3 length: 15 amino acids. CDR3 protein: CASSLGPPLLGGLFF. The CDR3 DNA is TGTGCCAGCAGCTTAGGCCCTCCGCTACTTGGGGGACTGTTTTTT.

This clone was detected only a few times. The chain joins TRBV7-2 to TRBJ1-2; no clear D. The CDR3 covers 15 residues. Germline lookup yields CDR1 SGHTA and CDR2 FQGNSA. The germline V and J ends were trimmed by 0 bases and 4 bases, with 12 bases remaining between them. The CDR3 sequence is CASSLATGQVYGYTF. As DNA, the CDR3 is TGTGCCAGCAGCTTAGCTACCGGTCAGGTCTATGGCTACACCTTC.

The CDR3 DNA sequence: TGTGCCTGGAGTGCCGAAGGTACTCGAAACACCATATATTTT. Amino acids: CAWSAEGTRNTIYF. V and J are TRBV30 and TRBJ1-3; D call uncertain. V was trimmed by 1 base and J by 5 bases, leaving 12 bases between them. The CDR3 totals 14 residues. Germline-derived CDR1 and CDR2 are GTSNPN and SVGIG (reference sequence).

This chain links TRBV28 with TRBJ2-2; TRBD2 agrees at 7 bases. V lost 5 bases to trimming and J lost 4 bases; unmatched junction nucleotides: 10. Germline loops: CDR1 MDHEN, CDR2 SYDVKM. CDR3 length: 16 amino acids. The CDR3 sequence: CASSPLAERRTGELFF. Here the CDR3 DNA reads TGTGCCAGCAGTCCCCTAGCGGAAAGACGCACCGGGGAGCTGTTTTTT.

V usage is TRBV5-4 and J usage is TRBJ1-2; D might be TRBD1 (5 bases). The V gene lost 4 bases and the J gene lost 4 bases, with 17 bases spanning the gap. CDR1 and CDR2 (germline): SGHNT, YYREEE (reference sequence). The CDR3 is made up of 15 amino acids. CDR3 in amino acids: CASSTGTLVSYGYTF. CDR3 in DNA: TGTGCCAGCAGCACCGGGACCCTTGTAAGCTATGGCTACACCTTC. The full variable domain, completed using reference TRBV5-4 and TRBJ1-2, is ETGVTQSPTHLIKTRGQQVTLRCSSQSGHNTVSWYQQALGQGPQFIFQYYREEENGRGNFPPRFSGLQFPNYSSELNVNALELDDSALYLCASSTGTLVSYGYTFGSGTRLTVV.

V is TRBV4-1 and J is TRBJ1-1, with a weak D call TRBD1 (6 bases). CDR1 and CDR2 from the germline V gene are MGHRA and YSYEKL. The CDR3 is made up of 18 amino acids. Deletions cut 4 bases from V and 0 bases from J, with 21 bases between. The DNA of the CDR3 is TGCGCCAGCAGCCTTCCGACCGGGGCCAGGGGCATGAACACTGAAGCTTTCTTT. As protein: CASSLPTGARGMNTEAFF.

The chain joins TRBV5-1 to TRBJ2-6; TRBD1 agrees at 8 bases. Germline-derived CDR1 and CDR2 are SGHRS and YFSETQ. J was trimmed by 0 bases and V by 0 bases; bases with no gene match: 5. There are 18 residues in the CDR3. CDR3 DNA: TGCGCCAGCAGCTTGGTCGGCAGGGGGCTCTCTGGGGCCAACGTCCTGACTTTC. Translation gives CASSLVGRGLSGANVLTF.

The chain carries TRBV30 and TRBJ1-6; D is ambiguous. Germline V gene lookup returns CDR1 GTSNPN and CDR2 SVGIG (reference sequence). The CDR3 has 16 amino acids. V lost 1 base and J lost 2, with 12 bases in between. CDR3 sequence (DNA): TGTGCCTGGAGTGGGGTGGGTTTAACCTATAATTCACCCCTCCACTTT. It codes for CAWSGVGLTYNSPLHF.

As DNA, the CDR3 is TGTGCCAGCAGCTTAGCGGGACACTGGGAGCAGTACTTC. Its translation is CASSLAGHWEQYF. The rearrangement links TRBV7-9 to TRBJ2-7, with a possible D match to TRBD1 (6 bases). This CDR3 comprises 13 residues. Germline loops: CDR1 SEHNR, CDR2 FQNEAQ (reference sequence). The V end was cut by 0 bases, the J end by 7 bases, with 10 bases between. Supplemented by reference TRBV7-9 and TRBJ2-7, the full variable domain reads DTGVSQNPRHKITKRGQNVTFRCDPISEHNRLYWYRQTLGQGPEFLTYFQNEAQLEKSRLLSDRFSAERPKGSFSTLEIQRTEQGDSAMYLCASSLAGHWEQYFGPGTRLTVT.

The chain joins TRBV10-2 to TRBJ2-1, with a possible D match to TRBD2 (6 bases). V lost 6 bases, J lost 5 bases, and 17 bases lay in between. CDR1 and CDR2 from the germline V gene are WSHSY and SAAADI. CDR3 size: 15 residues. CDR3 sequence: CASRPLGTPDNEQFF. The CDR3 nucleotides are TGCGCCAGCAGGCCCCTCGGGACTCCAGACAATGAGCAGTTCTTC.

V usage is TRBV19 and J usage is TRBJ1-2; D is perhaps TRBD1 (5 bases). The CDR3 contains 16 residues. The V end was cut by 5 bases, the J end by 1 base, with 17 bases between. CDR1 is LNHDA, CDR2 SQIVND, per germline (reference sequence). CDR3 loop: CASSPLWGDRNYGYTF. As DNA, the CDR3 is TGTGCCAGTAGTCCCCTTTGGGGGGACCGTAACTATGGCTACACCTTC. The full variable domain, with the rest looked up from reference TRBV19 and TRBJ1-2, is DGGITQSPKYLFRKEGQNVTLSCEQNLNHDAMYWYRQDPGQGLRLIYYSQIVNDFQKGDIAEGYSVSREKKESFPLTVTSAQKNPTAFYLCASSPLWGDRNYGYTFGSGTRLTVV.

This rearrangement joins TRBV7-9 to TRBJ2-7, with D perhaps TRBD1 or TRBD2 (5 bases each). V shed 1 base and J shed 3 bases, with 7 bases lying between them. Germline V gene data show CDR1 as SEHNR and CDR2 as FQNEAQ (reference sequence). The CDR3 has 13 amino acids. The CDR3 loop reads CASSLVGGYEQYF. CDR3 DNA: TGTGCCAGCAGCTTAGTTGGGGGCTACGAGCAGTACTTC. Looking up the rest from reference TRBV7-9 and TRBJ2-7 gives the full variable domain: DTGVSQNPRHKITKRGQNVTFRCDPISEHNRLYWYRQTLGQGPEFLTYFQNEAQLEKSRLLSDRFSAERPKGSFSTLEIQRTEQGDSAMYLCASSLVGGYEQYFGPGTRLTVT.

The rearrangement links TRBV6-5 to TRBJ2-1; D call uncertain. Trimming left V 8 bases short and J 4 bases short, with 6 bases between. The CDR3 totals 11 residues. In germline, CDR1 is MNHEY, CDR2 SVGAGI. CDR3 sequence reads: CASARYNEQFF. The CDR3 coding sequence is TGTGCCAGCGCTAGGTACAATGAGCAGTTCTTC.

The V and J genes are TRBV5-3 and TRBJ2-1; 8 bases are shared with TRBD2. TRBV5-3 qualifies as an ORF whose function is uncertain. This CDR3 is 14 amino acids long. Unmatched junction bases numbered 8, after V lost 6 bases and J lost 6 bases. DNA for the CDR3: TGTGCCAGAAACTTCCGGCGGGGGGCCAATGAGCAGTTCTTC. It specifies CARNFRRGANEQFF.

CDR3 nucleotide sequence: TGTGCCAGCAGCTTAGCGGTAGCCTACGAGCAGTACTTC. It codes for CASSLAVAYEQYF. This chain connects TRBV7-2 to TRBJ2-7; D unclear. There are 13 residues in the CDR3. Deletions cut 0 bases from V and 2 bases from J, with 5 bases between. The germline gives CDR1 SGHTA, CDR2 FQGNSA.

This clone was seen only once. The J gene is TRBJ1-4, the V gene TRBV6-6; D gene ambiguous. CDR3 length equals 13 residues. With 10 bases removed from V and 8 bases from J, the gap between germline ends came to 17 bases. CDR1 is MNHNY and CDR2 is SVGAGI in the germline V gene (reference sequence). The CDR3 here is CATMQPVGEKLFF. Here the CDR3 DNA reads TGTGCCACCATGCAGCCCGTCGGGGAAAAACTGTTTTTT.

The rearrangement uses TRBV19 and TRBJ2-3; 7 bases are a match to TRBD2. This CDR3 is 15 amino acids long. The germline V gene has CDR1 LNHDA and CDR2 SQIVND (reference sequence). V lost 7 bases, J lost 3 bases, and 10 bases stayed unmatched. The CDR3 here is CASIYSGAKTDTQYF. CDR3 bases: TGTGCCAGTATTTACAGCGGGGCTAAGACAGATACGCAGTATTTT.

J is TRBJ1-5 and V is TRBV15; possibly TRBD1 for D (6 bases). Germline V lookup: CDR1 LNHNV, CDR2 YYDKDF (reference sequence). The length of the CDR3 is 13 residues. V was cut by 8 bases and J by 6 bases, with 14 bases left in between. The CDR3 reads CATGIRGGQPQHF. In DNA form, the CDR3 reads TGTGCCACCGGCATCAGGGGAGGTCAGCCCCAGCATTTT.

The gene calls are TRBV18 and TRBJ2-1; TRBD2 matches 14 bases. This CDR3 comprises 15 residues. Trimming took 4 bases from V and 10 from J; bases not matched to a gene: 6. Germline CDR1 is KGHSH and CDR2 is LQKENI. CDR3 DNA: TGTGCCAGCTCACGGGGACTAGCGGGAGAGTTAGAGCAGTTCTTC. Residues: CASSRGLAGELEQFF.

The chain links TRBV14 to TRBJ1-1; D unresolved. With 0 bases removed from V and 11 bases from J, the gap between germline ends came to 13 bases. The CDR3 spans 13 residues. From germline, CDR1 is SGHDN and CDR2 FVKESK. The CDR3 loop reads CASSQDREITAFF. DNA of the CDR3: TGTGCCAGCAGCCAAGATCGGGAAATAACGGCTTTCTTT.

The DNA of the CDR3 is TGTGCCAGCACCCGGGGGCGGACTGTTACGGCTGAAGCTTTCTTT. This sequence encodes CASTRGRTVTAEAFF. This sequence joins TRBV5-8 and TRBJ1-1; tentatively, D is TRBD1 (6 bases). The CDR3 contains 15 residues. The V gene lost 6 bases and the J gene lost 6 bases, with 21 bases spanning the gap. Germline CDR1 is SGHTS and CDR2 is YDEGEE.

CDR3 loop: CASSPAPGYGYTF. The CDR3 coding sequence is TGTGCCAGCAGCCCCGCCCCCGGGTACGGCTACACCTTC. V and J are TRBV5-5 and TRBJ1-2, with unresolved D. The germline V gene encodes CDR1 SGHKS and CDR2 YYEKEE (reference sequence). Trimming took 4 bases from V and 8 from J, leaving 15 bases between them. This CDR3 has 13 amino acids.

The gene calls are TRBV25-1 and TRBJ2-7, with D possibly TRBD2 on 5 matching bases. The V and J ends lost 1 base and 7 bases respectively, with 5 bases between them. This CDR3 spans 11 amino acids. Germline loops: CDR1 MGHDK, CDR2 SYGVNS. The CDR3 DNA reads TGTGCCAGCAGTGAATCGGGGGAGCAGTACTTC. Residues: CASSESGEQYF.

The chain links TRBV9 to TRBJ1-4; D unresolved. CDR3 length equals 14 residues. Trimming removed 2 bases from V and 5 bases from J, with 10 bases in between. The germline CDR1 and CDR2 sequences are SGDLS and YYNGEE. The CDR3: CASSVTDWNEKLFF. Here the CDR3 DNA reads TGTGCCAGCAGCGTCACGGATTGGAATGAAAAACTGTTTTTT.